This TCR beta chain was recorded in a study of blood T cell repertoires in COVID-19. Study summary: Samples representing acute and convalescent COVID-19 were sourced from the United States, Italy and Spain. Nucleic acid was either cDNA or gDNA, and it came from T cells, B-cell-depleted T cells, or PBMCs.

Under the authors' procedure: Estimation of nucleated cell counts was performed using reference gene primer amplification. This table comes from immunoSEQ multiplex PCR, and its TCRdb copy is limited to in-frame clones, with some not included. V, J and clone size are taken as reported in that table, and D and trimming were inferred from the DNA itself. This sample has some 250,000 clones, with approximately 86% found just once. V was trimmed by 4 bases and J by 1 base, leaving 17 bases between them. CDR1 and CDR2 (germline): SGHVS, FNYEAQ. This CDR3 contains 17 residues. This sequence joins TRBV7-6 and TRBJ1-5, with D tentatively TRBD1 (6 bases). Sequencing was performed on peripheral blood. This TCR came from a woman under 40 with acute or convalescent COVID-19. DNA for the CDR3: TGTGCCAGCAGCTCAGGGGTGGGCCCTGGAAGCAATCAGCCCCAGCATTTT. It codes for CASSSGVGPGSNQPQHF.